This TCR beta chain was sequenced during a study of naive CD8 T cells in extremely preterm neonates. Study results and caveats: Compared with all age groups, preterm neonates showed less repertoire richness. CDR3 nucleotide sharing was roughly 2.8% in preterm, 0.4% term, 0.03% children, around 0.0096% adults. The authors flagged variable productive template counts in preterm samples.

The data were produced by immunoSEQ multiplex PCR, yet TCRdb's version contains in-frame clones alone and is incomplete. The sample holds several thousand clones, just under 98% seen once. Trimming removed 3 bases from V and 2 bases from J, with 14 bases in between. The CDR3 is 15 residues long. CDR1 and CDR2 (germline): SGHDT, YYEEEE. On this clone: As yet, its antigen is unknown.

Healthy nonsmoking adults and healthy children aged about 15-60 months donated peripheral blood. This TCR came from a human donor in good health. J is TRBJ1-2 and V is TRBV5-6; D unresolved. The sequenced material came from naive CD8+ T cells from blood. The CDR3 is CASSWEGETNYGYTF. The CDR3 nucleotides read TGTGCCAGCAGCTGGGAGGGAGAGACCAACTATGGCTACACCTTC.